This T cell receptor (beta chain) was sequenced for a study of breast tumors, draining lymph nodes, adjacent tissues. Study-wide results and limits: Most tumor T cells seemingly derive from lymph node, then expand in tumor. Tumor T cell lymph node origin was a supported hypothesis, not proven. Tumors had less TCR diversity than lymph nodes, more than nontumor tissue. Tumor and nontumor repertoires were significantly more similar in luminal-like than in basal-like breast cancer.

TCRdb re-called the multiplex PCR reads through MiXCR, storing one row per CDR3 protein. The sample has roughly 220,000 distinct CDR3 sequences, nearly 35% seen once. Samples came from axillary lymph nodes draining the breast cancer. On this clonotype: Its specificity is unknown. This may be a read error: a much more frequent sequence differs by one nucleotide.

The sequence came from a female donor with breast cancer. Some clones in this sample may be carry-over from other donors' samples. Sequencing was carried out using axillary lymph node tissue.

CDR3 in amino acids: CSAGSGTSPTEQFF. Here the CDR3 DNA reads TGCAGTGCTGGCTCCGGGACGTCCCCCACGGAGCAGTTCTTC. The rearrangement joins TRBV20-1 to TRBJ2-1, with D perhaps given as TRBD1 or TRBD2 (5 bases each). The germline CDR1 and CDR2 sequences are DFQATT and SNEGSKA (reference sequence). V was cut by 5 bases and J by 10 bases, with 21 bases left in between. The length of the CDR3 is 14 residues.